A single sample gave rise to the 14 T cell receptor beta chains below, sequenced in a study of Graves' ophthalmopathy and Graves' hyperthyroidism listed by TCRdb under 2018. Sequencing took place on an Illumina HiSeq 2000. For repertoire sequencing, TCR beta CDR3 regions were amplified from RNA transcripts. HTBI primers and the Qiagen OneStep RT-PCR kit were used in a first-round RT-PCR, which was followed by a second-round multiplex PCR, size selection and purification. Using fastp trimming at Q25 and MiXCR clonotype assembly, TCRdb reanalyzed the public sequencing data and kept in-frame beta chains. Each CDR3 protein appears once, grouped with its most common genes and DNA. Present in this sample are 400,000 to 450,000 distinct CDR3 sequences, approximately 21% of which were seen just once. The biggest ten clones account for 3% of the sample. Sequencing used peripheral blood. The receptors were gathered from a woman aged 18-29 years with stable Graves' hyperthyroidism. Donor details come from another sample of the same person, matched by shared clones.

About this clonotype: A clone one base away is much larger, so this may be a read error. The chain joins TRBV25-1 to TRBJ1-2, with D maybe TRBD1 (6 bases). The germline gives CDR1 MGHDK, CDR2 SYGVNS. The V end was cut by 4 bases, the J end by 6 bases, with 18 bases between. The CDR3 length is 15 residues. The CDR3 here is CASSAYPGGTHGYTF. CDR3 coding DNA: TGTGCCAGCAGTGCCTACCCGGGGGGCACCCATGGCTACACCTTC.

This clonotype was recorded at least ten times. J is TRBJ2-5 and V is TRBV20-1; 9 nucleotides match TRBD2. The germline CDR1 and CDR2 sequences are DFQATT and SNEGSKA (reference sequence). The V and J ends lost 3 bases and 5 bases, in that order; junction bases with no gene match: 13. The CDR3 has 16 residues. In DNA, the CDR3 is TGCAGTGCTAGTGCTCGGAATAGCGGGGGTGGGGAGACCCAGTACTTC. Its protein product is CSASARNSGGGETQYF.

This clonotype was found a few times. This rearrangement joins TRBV7-9 to TRBJ1-1; D unresolved. The germline V gene has CDR1 SEHNR and CDR2 FQNEAQ (reference sequence). With 5 bases removed from V and 4 bases from J, the gap between germline ends came to 11 bases. The CDR3 totals 13 residues. Here the CDR3 DNA reads TGTGCCAGCAGCACCAAAATGGGCACTGAAGCTTTCTTT. This codes for CASSTKMGTEAFF.

This clonotype was found many times. This sequence joins TRBV15 and TRBJ1-1; no firm D call. The germline V and J ends were trimmed by 3 bases and 1 base, with 9 bases remaining between them. Germline V lookup: CDR1 LNHNV, CDR2 YYDKDF (reference sequence). The CDR3 sequence is 14 residues long. The CDR3 DNA sequence: TGTGCCACCAGCAGTAGGTTGGGGAACACTGAAGCTTTCTTT. Translated: CATSSRLGNTEAFF.

This clonotype was observed at least ten times. The chain is built from TRBV29-1 and TRBJ1-1; 7 bases line up with TRBD1. Germline CDR1 SQVTM, CDR2 ANQGSEA. Trimming took 7 bases from V and 0 from J; bases not matched to a gene: 5. This CDR3 has 13 residues. The CDR3 reads CSAYGTVNTEAFF. The CDR3 DNA reads TGCAGCGCGTACGGGACAGTGAACACTGAAGCTTTCTTT.

This clonotype was recorded many times. This chain uses TRBV6-2 or TRBV6-3 with TRBJ2-7; D possibly corresponds to TRBD1 (5 bases). The V gene's germline CDR1 is MNHEY and CDR2 SVGEGT. The CDR3 covers 14 residues. Trimming took off 2 bases at V and 5 bases at J, with 13 bases between the two ends. DNA for the CDR3: TGTGCCAGCAGTTACGACAGCCCCGTGGACGAGCAGTACTTC. Its protein product is CASSYDSPVDEQYF.

The chain is built from TRBV6-5 and TRBJ1-2; 8 nucleotides agree with TRBD1. Losses at the gene ends were 4 bases for V and 0 bases for J; bases not matched to a gene: 1. CDR1 is MNHEY and CDR2 is SVGAGI in the germline V gene. The CDR3 sequence is 14 residues long. The CDR3 DNA sequence: TGTGCCAGCAGTTCGACAGGGGCTAACTATGGCTACACCTTC. Protein sequence: CASSSTGANYGYTF.

This clonotype appeared many times. The chain joins TRBV2 to TRBJ2-2, with 9 bases fitting TRBD1. Germline assignment: CDR1 SNHLY and CDR2 FYNNEI. J gave up 5 bases and V 6 bases, and 22 bases lay outside the gene matches. This CDR3 is built from 20 residues. This CDR3 reads CASRETGTGSSTRGTGELFF. The CDR3 coding sequence is TGTGCCAGCAGGGAGACCGGGACAGGGTCCTCGACGAGGGGGACCGGGGAGCTGTTTTTT.

This clonotype was picked up a small number of times. The V gene is TRBV20-1, the J gene TRBJ2-7; 12 bases line up with TRBD2. The CDR3 runs to 14 residues. Germline loops: CDR1 DFQATT, CDR2 SNEGSKA (reference sequence). Germline trimming cut 7 bases from V and 0 bases from J; bases unmatched to any gene: 4. CDR3 in amino acids: CSVRTSGASYEQYF. The CDR3, as DNA: TGCAGTGTTAGGACTAGCGGGGCCTCCTACGAGCAGTACTTC.

This clonotype was found a few times. The chain carries TRBV6-1 and TRBJ2-7; D gene uncertain. The V end was cut by 3 bases, the J end by 0 bases, with 6 bases between. Germline lookup yields CDR1 MNHNS and CDR2 SASEGT. This CDR3 comprises 13 residues. The CDR3 nucleotides read TGTGCCAGCAGTGAGTCGGACTCCTACGAGCAGTACTTC. It is translated as CASSESDSYEQYF.

CDR3 in DNA: TGTGCCAGCAGTGAAATGCCTAGGGGCGCGGGGGGCTACACCTTC. This encodes CASSEMPRGAGGYTF. The chain links TRBV6-1 to TRBJ1-2; TRBD1 is a possible D gene (5 bases). CDR1 MNHNS and CDR2 SASEGT come from the germline V gene. This CDR3 has 15 residues. Trimming removed 2 bases at V and 8 bases at J, with 18 bases between.

The chain recombines TRBV11-2 with TRBJ1-3; D might be TRBD1 (5 bases). The CDR3 covers 16 residues. Looked up from germline, CDR1 is SGHAT and CDR2 is FQNNGV. V was pared by 1 base and J by 2 bases, with 12 bases between. The CDR3 DNA follows: TGTGCCAGCAGCTTAGTCCGGGGGTCGACTGGAAACACCATATATTTT. Amino acids: CASSLVRGSTGNTIYF. Drawing the rest from reference TRBV11-2 and TRBJ1-3, the complete variable domain is EAGVAQSPRYKIIEKRQSVAFWCNPISGHATLYWYQQILGQGPKLLIQFQNNGVVDDSQLPKDRFSAERLKGVDSTLKIQPAKLEDSAVYLCASSLVRGSTGNTIYFGEGSWLTVV.

V and J are TRBV6-2 or TRBV6-3 and TRBJ2-7, with D perhaps TRBD2 (5 bases). The length of the CDR3 is 13 residues. The V and J ends lost 3 bases and 2 bases respectively, with 8 bases between them. Germline CDR1 MNHEY, CDR2 SVGEGT. The CDR3 region is CASSYDGTYEQYF. CDR3 in DNA: TGTGCCAGCAGTTATGACGGGACCTACGAGCAGTACTTC.

Notes on this clonotype: One end of the junction does not line up with germline, which may come from a read error. The rearrangement links TRBV7-3 to TRBJ1-5, with D tentatively TRBD1 (6 bases). The CDR3 runs 13 residues. CDR1 is SGHTA and CDR2 is FQGTGA in the germline V gene. CDR3 coding DNA: TGTGCCAGCAGCTCCGACAGGAATCGGCCCCAGCATTTT. Translating gives CASSSDRNRPQHF.